The clone carrying this TCR beta chain was counted ten times or more. Its antigen is as yet unknown. Time point of the sample: technical triplicate 3. The unsorted libraries were produced from 2 million PBMCs held at -80 C. These data are taken from a study of neurological immune-mediated disorders. The study's findings and limits: The expanded clones of different subjects shared no CDR3 amino acid sequences (suggesting private repertoires in all groups). The highest TCR clonal expansion occurred in HTLV-1-associated myelopathy; multiple sclerosis fell below healthy controls.

5'RACE generated cDNA with 10-nucleotide random UMIs. TCRdb re-analysed the 5' RACE reads in MiXCR, keeping a single row per CDR3 protein. The profile shows about 44,000 distinct CDR3 sequences, 20% to 25% of them singletons. The V end lost 4 bases, the J end lost 1 base, and 16 bases lay between the germline ends. Germline V gives CDR1 SGHRS, CDR2 YFSETQ. The CDR3 covers 16 residues. This sequence joins TRBV5-1 and TRBJ2-3; possible D gene TRBD2, 5 bases. This sequence was found in a man aged 55 to 69 with HTLV-1-associated myelopathy (HAM/TSP). What was sequenced was PBMCs. The CDR3 loop is CASSVGLRRGTDTQYF. As DNA, the CDR3 is TGCGCCAGCAGCGTCGGACTGCGGCGGGGCACAGATACGCAGTATTTT.